This T cell receptor (beta chain) is from a study of circulating and synovial CD4+ cells in juvenile arthritis. Study-level points and caveats: Traditional Vbeta family usage analysis missed the pathogenic-like versus bulk difference. Compared with bulk blood, circulating pathogenic-like lymphocytes shared substantially more CDR3 sequences with synovial T cells.

Patients with active juvenile idiopathic arthritis donated these samples. Germline CDR1 ENHRY, CDR2 SYGVKD. The CDR3 extends over 17 amino acids. The junction had 17 bases not matched to a gene; V was cut back by 3 bases and J by 6 bases. Note on this clone: Its antigen is not identified.

TCRdb's table, derived via immunoSEQ multiplex PCR, lists solely in-frame clones and lacks some. The data show 30,000 to 40,000 clones, with 90% to 95% seen just once and roughly 0.16% held by the top ten. This chain links TRBV10-3 with TRBJ2-7; 7 nucleotides match TRBD2. The sequencing input was CD4+ T cells from blood. The receptor was isolated from a human donor with juvenile idiopathic arthritis. The chain's CDR3 is CAISDNGGSGAASEQYF. The CDR3 nucleotides are TGTGCCATCAGTGATAATGGCGGGAGTGGGGCGGCTTCCGAGCAGTACTTC.